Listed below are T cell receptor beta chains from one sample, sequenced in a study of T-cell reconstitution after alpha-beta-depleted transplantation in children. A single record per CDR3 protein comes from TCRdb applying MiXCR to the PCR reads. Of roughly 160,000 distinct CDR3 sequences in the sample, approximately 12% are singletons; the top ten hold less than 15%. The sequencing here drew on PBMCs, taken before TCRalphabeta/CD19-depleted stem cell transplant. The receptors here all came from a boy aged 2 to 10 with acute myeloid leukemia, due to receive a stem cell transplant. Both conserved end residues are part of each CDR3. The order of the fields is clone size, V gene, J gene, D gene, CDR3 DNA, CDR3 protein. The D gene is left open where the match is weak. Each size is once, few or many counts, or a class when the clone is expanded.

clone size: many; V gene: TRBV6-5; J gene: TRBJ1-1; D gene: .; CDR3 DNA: TGTGCCAGCACCTCCTGGACTGAAGCTTTCTTT; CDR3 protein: CASTSWTEAFF
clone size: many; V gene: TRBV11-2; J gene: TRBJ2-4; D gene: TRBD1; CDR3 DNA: TGTGCCAGCAGCTTAGTGTGGACAGGGGACCAGTACTTC; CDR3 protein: CASSLVWTGDQYF
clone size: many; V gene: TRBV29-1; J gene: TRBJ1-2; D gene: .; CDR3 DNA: TGCAGCGTTGGGGACATCCGCTTTAACTATGGCTACACCTTC; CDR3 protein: CSVGDIRFNYGYTF
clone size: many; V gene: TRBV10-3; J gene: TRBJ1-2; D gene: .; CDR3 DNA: TGTGCCATCAACCTCGCCGGGACTCCTAACTATGGCTACACCTTC; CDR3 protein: CAINLAGTPNYGYTF
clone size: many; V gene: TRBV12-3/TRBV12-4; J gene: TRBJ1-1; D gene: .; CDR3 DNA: TGTGCCAGCAGCTTTGGACAGTCGAACACTGAAGCTTTCTTT; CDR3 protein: CASSFGQSNTEAFF
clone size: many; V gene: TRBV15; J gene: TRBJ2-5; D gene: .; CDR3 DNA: TGTGCCACCAGCAGAGACGAACGCTTCTGGGAGACCCAGTACTTC; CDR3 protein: CATSRDERFWETQYF
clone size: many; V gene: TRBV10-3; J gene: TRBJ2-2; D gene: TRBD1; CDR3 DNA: TGTGCCATCAGTGAGCCCTCCGGGACAGGGTGGACCGGGGAGCTGTTTTTT; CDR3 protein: CAISEPSGTGWTGELFF
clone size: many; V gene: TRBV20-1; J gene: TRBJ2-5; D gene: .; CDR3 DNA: TGCAGTGCCATAACCTTACGGGGAAGCCAAGAGACCCAGTACTTC; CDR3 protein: CSAITLRGSQETQYF
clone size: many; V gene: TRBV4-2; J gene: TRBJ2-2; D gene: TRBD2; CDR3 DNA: TGTGCCAGCAGCCAAGATGAGACTAGCGACACCGGGGAGCTGTTTTTT; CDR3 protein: CASSQDETSDTGELFF
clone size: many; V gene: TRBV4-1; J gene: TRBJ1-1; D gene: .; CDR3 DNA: TGCGCCAGCAGCCGATTGGGACCTGCGGAAGCTTTCTTT; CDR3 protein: CASSRLGPAEAFF
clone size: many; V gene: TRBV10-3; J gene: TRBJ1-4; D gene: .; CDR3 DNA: TGTGCCATCAGTGGGGGGACTAATGAAAAACTGTTTTTT; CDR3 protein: CAISGGTNEKLFF
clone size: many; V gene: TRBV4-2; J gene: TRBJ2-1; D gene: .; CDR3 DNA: TGTGCCAGCAGCCAAGATGGTAGAGCGGTTGAGCAGTTCTTC; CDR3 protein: CASSQDGRAVEQFF
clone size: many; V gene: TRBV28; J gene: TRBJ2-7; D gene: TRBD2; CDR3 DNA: TGTGCCAGCAGTCCTAGCGGAATAACCTCCCACGAGCAGTACTTC; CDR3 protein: CASSPSGITSHEQYF
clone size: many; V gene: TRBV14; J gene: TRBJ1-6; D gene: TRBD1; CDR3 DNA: TGTGCCAGCAGCCAACTGGGACAGGGAGGTTCACCCCTCCACTTT; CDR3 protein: CASSQLGQGGSPLHF
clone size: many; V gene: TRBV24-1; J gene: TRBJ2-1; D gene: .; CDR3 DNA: TGTGCCACCAGTGATTCGGGGTATTACGATGAGCAGTTCTTC; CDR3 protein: CATSDSGYYDEQFF
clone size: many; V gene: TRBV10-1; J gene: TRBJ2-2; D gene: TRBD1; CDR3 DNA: TGCGCCAGCAGTACCGGACAGGGAGCGAGCACCGGGGAGCTGTTTTTT; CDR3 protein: CASSTGQGASTGELFF
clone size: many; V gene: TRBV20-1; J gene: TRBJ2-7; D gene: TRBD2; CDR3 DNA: TGCAGTGCTAGAGATCAGAGACTAGCGGGAGACCTACGACAGCAGTACTTC; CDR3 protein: CSARDQRLAGDLRQQYF
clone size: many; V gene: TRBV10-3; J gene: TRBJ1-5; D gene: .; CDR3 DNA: TGTGCCATCAGCCAGGGTAGCAATCAGCCCCAGCATTTT; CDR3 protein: CAISQGSNQPQHF